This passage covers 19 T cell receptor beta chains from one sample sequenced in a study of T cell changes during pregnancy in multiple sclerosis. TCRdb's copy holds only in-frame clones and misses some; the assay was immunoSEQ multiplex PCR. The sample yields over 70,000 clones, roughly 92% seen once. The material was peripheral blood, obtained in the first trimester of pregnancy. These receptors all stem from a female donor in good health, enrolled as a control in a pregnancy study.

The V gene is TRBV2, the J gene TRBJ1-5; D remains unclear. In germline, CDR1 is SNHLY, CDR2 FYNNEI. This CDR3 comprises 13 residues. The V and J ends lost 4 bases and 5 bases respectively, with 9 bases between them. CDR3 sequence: CASSVGGYQPQHF. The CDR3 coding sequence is TGTGCCAGCAGTGTGGGAGGGTATCAGCCCCAGCATTTT.

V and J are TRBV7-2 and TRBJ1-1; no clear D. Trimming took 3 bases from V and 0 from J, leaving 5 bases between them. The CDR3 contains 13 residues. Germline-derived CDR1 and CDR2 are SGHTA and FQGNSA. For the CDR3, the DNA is TGTGCCAGCAGCTTGCACATGAACACTGAAGCTTTCTTT. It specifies CASSLHMNTEAFF.

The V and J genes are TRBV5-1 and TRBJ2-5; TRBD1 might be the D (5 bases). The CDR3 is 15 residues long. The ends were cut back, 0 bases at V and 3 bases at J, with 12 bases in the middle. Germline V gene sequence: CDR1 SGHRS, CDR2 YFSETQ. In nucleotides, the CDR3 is TGCGCCAGCAGCTTGGTGACCACAGGAGAAGAGACCCAGTACTTC. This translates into CASSLVTTGEETQYF. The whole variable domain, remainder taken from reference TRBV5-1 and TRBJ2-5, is KAGVTQTPRYLIKTRGQQVTLSCSPISGHRSVSWYQQTPGQGLQFLFEYFSETQRNKGNFPGRFSGRQFSNSRSEMNVSTLELGDSALYLCASSLVTTGEETQYFGPGTRLLVL.

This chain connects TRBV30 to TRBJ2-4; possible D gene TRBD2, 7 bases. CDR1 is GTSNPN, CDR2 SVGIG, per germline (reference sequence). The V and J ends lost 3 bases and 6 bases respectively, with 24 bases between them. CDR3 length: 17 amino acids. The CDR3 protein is CAWSLGGAPINRNIQYF. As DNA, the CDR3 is TGTGCCTGGAGCTTGGGGGGGGCCCCGATTAATAGAAACATTCAGTACTTC. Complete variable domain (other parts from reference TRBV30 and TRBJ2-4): SQTIHQWPATLVQPVGSPLSLECTVEGTSNPNLYWYRQAAGRGLQLLFYSVGIGQISSEVPQNLSASRPQDRQFILSSKKLLLSDSGFYLCAWSLGGAPINRNIQYFGAGTRLSVL.

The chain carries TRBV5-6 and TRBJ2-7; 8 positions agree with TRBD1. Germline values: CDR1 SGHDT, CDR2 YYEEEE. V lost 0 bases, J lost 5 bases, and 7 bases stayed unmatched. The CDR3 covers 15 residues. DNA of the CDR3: TGTGCCAGCAGCTTGGAGTTTGCAGGGGGCCACGAGCAGTACTTC. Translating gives CASSLEFAGGHEQYF.

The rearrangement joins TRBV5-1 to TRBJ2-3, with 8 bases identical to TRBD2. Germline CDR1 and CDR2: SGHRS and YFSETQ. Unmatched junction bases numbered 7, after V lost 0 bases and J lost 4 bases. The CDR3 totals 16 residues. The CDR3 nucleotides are TGCGCCAGCAGCTTGGCGGCGACTAGCGAGCCAGATACGCAGTATTTT. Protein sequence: CASSLAATSEPDTQYF.

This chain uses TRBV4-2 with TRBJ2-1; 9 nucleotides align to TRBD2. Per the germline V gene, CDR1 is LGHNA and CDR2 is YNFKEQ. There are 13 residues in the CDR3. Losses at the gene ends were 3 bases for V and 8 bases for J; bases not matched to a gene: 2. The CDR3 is CASSQGLADEQFF. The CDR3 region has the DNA TGTGCCAGCAGCCAGGGACTAGCCGATGAGCAGTTCTTC.

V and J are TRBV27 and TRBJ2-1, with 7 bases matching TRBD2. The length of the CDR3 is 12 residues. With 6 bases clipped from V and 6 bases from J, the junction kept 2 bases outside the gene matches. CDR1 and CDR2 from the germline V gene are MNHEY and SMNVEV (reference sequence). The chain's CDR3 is CASSPGGNEQFF. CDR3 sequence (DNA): TGTGCCAGCAGCCCGGGGGGCAATGAGCAGTTCTTC.

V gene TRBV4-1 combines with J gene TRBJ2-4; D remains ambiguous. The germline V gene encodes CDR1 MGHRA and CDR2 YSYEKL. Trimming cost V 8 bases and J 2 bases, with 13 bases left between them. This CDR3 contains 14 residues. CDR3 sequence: CASALGESKNIQYF. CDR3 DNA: TGCGCCAGCGCCCTAGGAGAGTCCAAAAACATTCAGTACTTC.

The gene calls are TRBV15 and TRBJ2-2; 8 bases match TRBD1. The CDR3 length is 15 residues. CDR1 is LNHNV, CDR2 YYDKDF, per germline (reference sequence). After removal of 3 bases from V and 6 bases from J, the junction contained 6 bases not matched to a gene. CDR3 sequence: CATSSGQGPAGELFF. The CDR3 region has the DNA TGTGCCACCAGCAGTGGACAGGGCCCGGCCGGGGAGCTGTTTTTT. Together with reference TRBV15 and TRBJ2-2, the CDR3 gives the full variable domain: DAMVIQNPRYQVTQFGKPVTLSCSQTLNHNVMYWYQQKSSQAPKLLFHYYDKDFNNEADTPDNFQSRRPNTSFCFLDIRSPGLGDTAMYLCATSSGQGPAGELFFGEGSRLTVL.

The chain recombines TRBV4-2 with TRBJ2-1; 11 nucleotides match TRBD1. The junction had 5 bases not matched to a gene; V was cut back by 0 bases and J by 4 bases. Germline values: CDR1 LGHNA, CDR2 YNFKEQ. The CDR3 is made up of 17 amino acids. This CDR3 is CASSQDGGTGGYNEQFF. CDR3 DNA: TGTGCCAGCAGCCAAGATGGGGGGACAGGGGGTTACAATGAGCAGTTCTTC.

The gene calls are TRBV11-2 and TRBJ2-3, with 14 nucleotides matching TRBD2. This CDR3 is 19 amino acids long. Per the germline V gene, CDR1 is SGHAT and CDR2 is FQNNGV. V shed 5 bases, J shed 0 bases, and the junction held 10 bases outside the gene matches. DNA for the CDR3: TGTGCCAGCAGCCCCGGACTAGCGGGAGGTTCCCCTAGCACAGATACGCAGTATTTT. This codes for CASSPGLAGGSPSTDTQYF.

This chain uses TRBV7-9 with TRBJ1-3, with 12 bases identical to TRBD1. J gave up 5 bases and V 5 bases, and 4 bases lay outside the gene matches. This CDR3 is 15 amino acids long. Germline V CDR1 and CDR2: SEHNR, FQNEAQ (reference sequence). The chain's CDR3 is CASSPGTGGRNTIYF. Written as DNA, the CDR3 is TGTGCCAGCAGCCCTGGGACAGGGGGCAGAAACACCATATATTTT. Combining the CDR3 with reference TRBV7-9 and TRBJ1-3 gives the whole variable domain DTGVSQNPRHKITKRGQNVTFRCDPISEHNRLYWYRQTLGQGPEFLTYFQNEAQLEKSRLLSDRFSAERPKGSFSTLEIQRTEQGDSAMYLCASSPGTGGRNTIYFGEGSWLTVV.

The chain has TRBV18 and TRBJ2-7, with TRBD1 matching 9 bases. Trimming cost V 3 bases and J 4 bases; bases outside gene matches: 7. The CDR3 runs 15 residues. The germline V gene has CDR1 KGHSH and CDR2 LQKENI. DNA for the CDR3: TGTGCCAGCTCACCGGGAGACAGGGGGGCGTACGAGCAGTACTTC. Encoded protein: CASSPGDRGAYEQYF.

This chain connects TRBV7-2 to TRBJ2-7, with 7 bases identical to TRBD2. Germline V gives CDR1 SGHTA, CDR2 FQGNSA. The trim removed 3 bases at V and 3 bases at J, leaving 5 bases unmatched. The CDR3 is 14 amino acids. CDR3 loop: CASSFSSGHYEQYF. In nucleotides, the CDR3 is TGTGCCAGCAGCTTCTCTAGCGGCCACTACGAGCAGTACTTC.

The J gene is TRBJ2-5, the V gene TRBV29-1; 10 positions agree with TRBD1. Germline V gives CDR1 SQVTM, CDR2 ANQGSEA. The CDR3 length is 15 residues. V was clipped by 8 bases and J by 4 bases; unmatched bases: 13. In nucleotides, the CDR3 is TGCAGCACCCGACCCGGGACAGGGGTAGGAGAGACCCAGTACTTC. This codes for CSTRPGTGVGETQYF.

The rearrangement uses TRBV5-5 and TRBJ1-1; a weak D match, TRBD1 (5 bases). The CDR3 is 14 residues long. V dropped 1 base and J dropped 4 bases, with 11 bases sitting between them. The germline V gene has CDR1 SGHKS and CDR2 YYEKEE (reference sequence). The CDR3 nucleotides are TGTGCCAGCAGCTTGATGGGGGGGACCACTGAAGCTTTCTTT. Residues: CASSLMGGTTEAFF. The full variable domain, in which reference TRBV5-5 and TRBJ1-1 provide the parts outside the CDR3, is DAGVTQSPTHLIKTRGQQVTLRCSPISGHKSVSWYQQVLGQGPQFIFQYYEKEERGRGNFPDRFSARQFPNYSSELNVNALLLGDSALYLCASSLMGGTTEAFFGQGTRLTVV.

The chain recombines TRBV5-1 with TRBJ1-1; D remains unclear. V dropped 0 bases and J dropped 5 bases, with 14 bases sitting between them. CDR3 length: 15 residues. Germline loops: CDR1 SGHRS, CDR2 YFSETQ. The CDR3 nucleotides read TGCGCCAGCAGCTTGGAGGCGGCCCGGAGGACTGAAGCTTTCTTT. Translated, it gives CASSLEAARRTEAFF.

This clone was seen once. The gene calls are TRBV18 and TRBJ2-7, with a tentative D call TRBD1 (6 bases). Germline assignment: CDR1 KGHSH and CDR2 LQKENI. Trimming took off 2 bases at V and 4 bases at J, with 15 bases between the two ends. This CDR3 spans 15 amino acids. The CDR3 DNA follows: TGTGCCAGCTCACCAAACCGCGGCAGGGGTTACGAGCAGTACTTC. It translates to CASSPNRGRGYEQYF.